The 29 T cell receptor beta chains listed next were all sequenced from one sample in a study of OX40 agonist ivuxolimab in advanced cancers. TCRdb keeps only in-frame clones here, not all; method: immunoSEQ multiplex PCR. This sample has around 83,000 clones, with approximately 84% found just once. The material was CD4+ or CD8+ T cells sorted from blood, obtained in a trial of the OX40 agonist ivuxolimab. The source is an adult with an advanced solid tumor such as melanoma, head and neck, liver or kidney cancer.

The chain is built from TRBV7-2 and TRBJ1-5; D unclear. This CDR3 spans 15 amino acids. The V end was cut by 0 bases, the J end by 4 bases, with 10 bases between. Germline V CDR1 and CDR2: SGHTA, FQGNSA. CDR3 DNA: TGTGCCAGCAGCTTAGCTACGAATCGGAATCAGCCCCAGCATTTT. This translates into CASSLATNRNQPQHF.

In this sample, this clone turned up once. The CDR3 loop reads CASSILAGVRRNEKLFF. CDR3 DNA sequence: TGTGCCAGTAGTATTCTGGCAGGGGTGAGGAGAAATGAAAAACTGTTTTTT. The chain carries TRBV19 and TRBJ1-4; D may be TRBD1 (6 bases). Looked up from germline, CDR1 is LNHDA and CDR2 is SQIVND (reference sequence). V lost 3 bases, J lost 5 bases, and 19 bases lay in between. This CDR3 spans 17 amino acids.

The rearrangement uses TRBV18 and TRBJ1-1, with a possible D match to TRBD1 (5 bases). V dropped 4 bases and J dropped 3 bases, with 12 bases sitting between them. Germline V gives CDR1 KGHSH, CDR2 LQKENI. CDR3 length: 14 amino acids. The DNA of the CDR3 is TGTGCCAGCTCACGCGGGGGGTGGGACACTGAAGCTTTCTTT. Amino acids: CASSRGGWDTEAFF.

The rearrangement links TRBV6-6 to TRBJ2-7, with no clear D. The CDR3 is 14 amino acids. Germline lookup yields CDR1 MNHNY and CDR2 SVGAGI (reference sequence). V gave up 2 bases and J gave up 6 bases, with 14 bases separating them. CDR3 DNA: TGTGCCAGCAGTTACGGGCTTCTTCTGGGCGAGCAGTACTTC. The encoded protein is CASSYGLLLGEQYF.

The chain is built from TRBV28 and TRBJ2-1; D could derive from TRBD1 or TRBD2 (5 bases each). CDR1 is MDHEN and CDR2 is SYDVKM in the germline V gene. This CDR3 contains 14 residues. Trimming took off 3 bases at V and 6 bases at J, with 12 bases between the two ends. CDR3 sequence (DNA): TGTGCCAGCAGTTTTGCCCGGGACCTCAATGAGCAGTTCTTC. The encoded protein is CASSFARDLNEQFF.

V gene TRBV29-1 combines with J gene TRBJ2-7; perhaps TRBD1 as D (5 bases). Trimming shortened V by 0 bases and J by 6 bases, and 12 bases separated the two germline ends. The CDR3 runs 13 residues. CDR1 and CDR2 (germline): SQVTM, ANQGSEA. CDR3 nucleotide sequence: TGCAGCGTTGAAGATCGTCCAGGGCTCGAGCAGTACTTC. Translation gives CSVEDRPGLEQYF.

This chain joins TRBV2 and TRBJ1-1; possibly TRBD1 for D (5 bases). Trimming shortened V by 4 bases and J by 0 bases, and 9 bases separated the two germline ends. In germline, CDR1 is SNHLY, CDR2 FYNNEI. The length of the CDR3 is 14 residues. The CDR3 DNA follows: TGTGCCAGCAGTGCGGGGGTCATGAACACTGAAGCTTTCTTT. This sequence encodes CASSAGVMNTEAFF.

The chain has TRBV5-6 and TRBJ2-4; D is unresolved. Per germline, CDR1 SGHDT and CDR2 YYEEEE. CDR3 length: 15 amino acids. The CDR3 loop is CATGRAGEGKNIQYF. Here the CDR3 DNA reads TGTGCTACCGGTCGGGCAGGAGAAGGCAAAAACATTCAGTACTTC.

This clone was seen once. In DNA form, the CDR3 reads TGTGCCAGCAGCTTAACGGACCAGCCCCAGCATTTT. It specifies CASSLTDQPQHF. This chain links TRBV7-9 with TRBJ1-5, with D hard to call. Trimming left V 2 bases short and J 7 bases short, with 6 bases between. Germline values: CDR1 SEHNR, CDR2 FQNEAQ (reference sequence). The CDR3 extends over 12 amino acids.

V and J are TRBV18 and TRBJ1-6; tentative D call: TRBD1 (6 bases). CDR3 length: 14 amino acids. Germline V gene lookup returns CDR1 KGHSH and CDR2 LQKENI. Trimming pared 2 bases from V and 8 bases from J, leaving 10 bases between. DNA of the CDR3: TGTGCCAGCTCACCAGGGGGGCGGGATTCACCCCTCCACTTT. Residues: CASSPGGRDSPLHF.

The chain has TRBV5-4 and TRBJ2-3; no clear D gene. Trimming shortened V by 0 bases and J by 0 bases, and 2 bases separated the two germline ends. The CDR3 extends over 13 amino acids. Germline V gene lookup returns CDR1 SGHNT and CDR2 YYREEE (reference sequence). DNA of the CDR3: TGTGCCAGCAGCTTGGACAGCACAGATACGCAGTATTTT. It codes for CASSLDSTDTQYF. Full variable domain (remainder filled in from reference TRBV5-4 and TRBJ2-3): ETGVTQSPTHLIKTRGQQVTLRCSSQSGHNTVSWYQQALGQGPQFIFQYYREEENGRGNFPPRFSGLQFPNYSSELNVNALELDDSALYLCASSLDSTDTQYFGPGTRLTVL.

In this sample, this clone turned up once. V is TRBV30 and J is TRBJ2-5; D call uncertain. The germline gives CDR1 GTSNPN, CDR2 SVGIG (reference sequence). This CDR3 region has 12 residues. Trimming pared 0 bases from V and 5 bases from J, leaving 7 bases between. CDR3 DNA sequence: TGTGCCTGGAGTGTACGTTCGGAGACCCAGTACTTC. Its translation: CAWSVRSETQYF.

The CDR3 sequence is CASSLDRGEKLFF. For the CDR3, the DNA is TGTGCCAGCAGCTTGGACAGGGGCGAAAAACTGTTTTTT. V is TRBV27 and J is TRBJ1-4; 9 nucleotides match TRBD1. The CDR3 extends over 13 amino acids. Trimming at V came to 6 bases and at J to 8 bases, leaving 4 bases not matched to a gene. CDR1 is MNHEY, CDR2 SMNVEV, per germline (reference sequence).

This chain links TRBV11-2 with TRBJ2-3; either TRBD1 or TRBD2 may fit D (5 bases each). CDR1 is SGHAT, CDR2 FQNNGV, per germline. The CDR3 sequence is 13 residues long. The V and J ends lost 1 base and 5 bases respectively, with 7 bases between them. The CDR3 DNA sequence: TGTGCCAGCAGCTTAGTGGGGGAAGATACGCAGTATTTT. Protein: CASSLVGEDTQYF.

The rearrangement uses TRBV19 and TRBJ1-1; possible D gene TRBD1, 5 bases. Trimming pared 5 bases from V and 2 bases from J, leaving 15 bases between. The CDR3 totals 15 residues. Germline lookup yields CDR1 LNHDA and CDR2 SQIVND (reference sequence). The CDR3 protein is CASSFPGTQNTEAFF. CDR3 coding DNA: TGTGCCAGTAGTTTTCCCGGGACTCAAAACACTGAAGCTTTCTTT.

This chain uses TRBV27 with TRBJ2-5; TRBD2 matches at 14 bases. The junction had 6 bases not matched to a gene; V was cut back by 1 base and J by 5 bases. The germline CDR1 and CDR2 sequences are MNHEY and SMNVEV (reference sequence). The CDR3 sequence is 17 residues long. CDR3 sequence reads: CASSLLGTSGGGETQYF. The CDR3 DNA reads TGTGCCAGCAGTTTATTGGGGACTAGCGGGGGCGGCGAGACCCAGTACTTC.

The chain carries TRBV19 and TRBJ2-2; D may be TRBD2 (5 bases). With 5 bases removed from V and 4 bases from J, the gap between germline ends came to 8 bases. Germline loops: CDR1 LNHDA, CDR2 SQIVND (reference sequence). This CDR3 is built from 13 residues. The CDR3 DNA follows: TGTGCCAGTAGTCCTCGGGGCACCGGGGAGCTGTTTTTT. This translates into CASSPRGTGELFF.

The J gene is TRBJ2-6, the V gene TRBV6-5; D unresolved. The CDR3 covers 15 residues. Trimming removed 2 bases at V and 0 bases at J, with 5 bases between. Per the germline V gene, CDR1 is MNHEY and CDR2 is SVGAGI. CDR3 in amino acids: CASSYSRSGANVLTF. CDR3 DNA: TGTGCCAGCAGTTACAGCCGCTCTGGGGCCAACGTCCTGACTTTC.

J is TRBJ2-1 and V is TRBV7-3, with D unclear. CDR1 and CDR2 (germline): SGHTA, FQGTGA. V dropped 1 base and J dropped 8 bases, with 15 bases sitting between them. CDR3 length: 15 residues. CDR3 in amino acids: CASSLNGPGWDEQFF. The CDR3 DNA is TGTGCCAGCAGCTTAAATGGGCCGGGTTGGGATGAGCAGTTCTTC.

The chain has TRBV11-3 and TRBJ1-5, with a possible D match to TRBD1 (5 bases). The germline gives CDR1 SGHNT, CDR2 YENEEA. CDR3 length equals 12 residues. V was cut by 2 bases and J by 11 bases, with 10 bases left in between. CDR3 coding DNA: TGTGCCAGCAGCTTACCCGGGGGGGCCCAGCATTTT. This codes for CASSLPGGAQHF.

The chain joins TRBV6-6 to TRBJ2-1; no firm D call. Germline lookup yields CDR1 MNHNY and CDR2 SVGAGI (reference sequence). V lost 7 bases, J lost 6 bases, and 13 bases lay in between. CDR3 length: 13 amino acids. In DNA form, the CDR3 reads TGTGCCAGCACTAACTACCCGTCCAATGAGCAGTTCTTC. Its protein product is CASTNYPSNEQFF.

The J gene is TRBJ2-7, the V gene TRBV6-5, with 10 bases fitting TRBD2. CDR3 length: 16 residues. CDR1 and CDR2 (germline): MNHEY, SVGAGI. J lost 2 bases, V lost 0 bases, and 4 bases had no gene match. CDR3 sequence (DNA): TGTGCCAGCAGTTACTCGGGAACTAGCGGGACCTACGAGCAGTACTTC. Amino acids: CASSYSGTSGTYEQYF.

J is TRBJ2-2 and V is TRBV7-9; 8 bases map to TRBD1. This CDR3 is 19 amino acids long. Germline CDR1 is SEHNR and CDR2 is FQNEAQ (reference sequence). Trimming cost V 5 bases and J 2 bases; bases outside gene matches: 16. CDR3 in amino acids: CASSRKGPGQDANTGELFF. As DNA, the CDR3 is TGTGCCAGCAGCCGAAAAGGACCGGGACAGGACGCCAACACCGGGGAGCTGTTTTTT.

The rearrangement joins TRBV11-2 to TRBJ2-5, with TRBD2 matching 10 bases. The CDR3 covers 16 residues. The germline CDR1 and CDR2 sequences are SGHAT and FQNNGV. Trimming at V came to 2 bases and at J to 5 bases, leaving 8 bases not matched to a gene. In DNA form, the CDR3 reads TGTGCCAGCAGCTTAAGAATCCTAGCGGGGGCTGAGACCCAGTACTTC. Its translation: CASSLRILAGAETQYF.

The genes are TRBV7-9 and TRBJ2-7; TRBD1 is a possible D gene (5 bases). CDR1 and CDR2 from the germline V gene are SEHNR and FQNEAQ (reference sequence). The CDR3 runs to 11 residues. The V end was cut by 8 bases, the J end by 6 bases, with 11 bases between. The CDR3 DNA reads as TGTGCCAGCTCGGTGGGGCGCGAGCAGTACTTC. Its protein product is CASSVGREQYF. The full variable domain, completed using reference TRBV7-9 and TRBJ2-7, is DTGVSQNPRHKITKRGQNVTFRCDPISEHNRLYWYRQTLGQGPEFLTYFQNEAQLEKSRLLSDRFSAERPKGSFSTLEIQRTEQGDSAMYLCASSVGREQYFGPGTRLTVT.

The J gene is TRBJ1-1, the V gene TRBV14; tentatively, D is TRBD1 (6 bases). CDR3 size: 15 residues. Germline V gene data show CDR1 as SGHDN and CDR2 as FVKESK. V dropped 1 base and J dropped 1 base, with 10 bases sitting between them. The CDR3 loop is CASSQGDKGNTEAFF. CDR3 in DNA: TGTGCCAGCAGCCAAGGGGACAAGGGGAACACTGAAGCTTTCTTT. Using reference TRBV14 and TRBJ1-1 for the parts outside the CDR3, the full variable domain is EAGVTQFPSHSVIEKGQTVTLRCDPISGHDNLYWYRRVMGKEIKFLLHFVKESKQDESGMPNNRFLAERTGGTYSTLKVQPAELEDSGVYFCASSQGDKGNTEAFFGQGTRLTVV.

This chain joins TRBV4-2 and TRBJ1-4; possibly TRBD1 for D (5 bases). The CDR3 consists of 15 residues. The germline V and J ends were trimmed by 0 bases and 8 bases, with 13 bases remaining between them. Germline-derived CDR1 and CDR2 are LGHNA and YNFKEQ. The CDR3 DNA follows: TGTGCCAGCAGCCAAGATTTACGGGGCGGGGAAAAACTGTTTTTT. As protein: CASSQDLRGGEKLFF.

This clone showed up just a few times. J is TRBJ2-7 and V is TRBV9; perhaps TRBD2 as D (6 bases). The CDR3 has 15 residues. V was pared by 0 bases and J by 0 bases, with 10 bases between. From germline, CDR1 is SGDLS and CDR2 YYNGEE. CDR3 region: CASSVEIGSSYEQYF. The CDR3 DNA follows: TGTGCCAGCAGCGTAGAGATCGGGAGCTCCTACGAGCAGTACTTC.

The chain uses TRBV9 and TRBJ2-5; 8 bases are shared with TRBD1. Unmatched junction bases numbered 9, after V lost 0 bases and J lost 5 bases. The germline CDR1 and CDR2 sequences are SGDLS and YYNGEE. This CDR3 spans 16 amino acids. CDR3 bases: TGTGCCAGCAGCGTAGGGGACAGGATCTCTAGGGAGACCCAGTACTTC. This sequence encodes CASSVGDRISRETQYF.